This T cell receptor (beta chain) originates from a study of OX40 agonist ivuxolimab in advanced cancers. General study results and limits: Expanded peripheral T cells had an undetermined antigen specificity.

CDR1 and CDR2 from the germline V gene are SGHNT and YYREEE (reference sequence). The V gene lost 4 bases and the J gene lost 7 bases, with 11 bases spanning the gap. The CDR3 runs 13 residues. Sequenced by immunoSEQ multiplex PCR; TCRdb stores in-frame clones only, minus some. The sample shows roughly 60,000 clones, around 84% of them seen only once. Regarding this clone: What it binds is unknown.

The sequencing here drew on CD4+ or CD8+ T cells sorted from blood, taken in a trial of the OX40 agonist ivuxolimab. This receptor was identified in an adult with an advanced solid tumor such as melanoma, head and neck, liver or kidney cancer. The chain has TRBV5-4 and TRBJ1-4, with D perhaps matching TRBD1 (6 bases). CDR3 loop: CASSQDRFEKLFF. Here the CDR3 DNA reads TGTGCCAGCAGCCAAGACAGGTTTGAAAAACTGTTTTTT.